Listed below are T cell receptor beta chains from one sample, sequenced in a study of identical twins. TCRdb called the 5' RACE reads again in MiXCR, with one record for every CDR3 protein. Among about 390,000 distinct CDR3 sequences, approximately 9.1% were seen once, and the ten largest hold roughly 8.7%. Sample: naive T cells sorted from blood. Every receptor here comes from a woman in her fifties or sixties in good health. Both conserved end residues are part of each CDR3. Fields, in order: J gene, D gene, V gene, clone size, CDR3 protein, CDR3 DNA. The D gene is left open where the match is weak. Clone size is stated in some rows and not others, as once, few, many or a class when expanded.

TRBJ2-1,TRBD2,TRBV12-3/TRBV12-4,many,CASRGLAGGPSSYNEQFF,TGTGCCAGCAGGGGACTAGCGGGAGGGCCCAGCTCCTACAATGAGCAGTTCTTC
TRBJ2-5,TRBD1,TRBV20-1,NA,CSASFPQGFRETQYF,TGCAGTGCTAGTTTTCCACAGGGGTTTCGAGAGACCCAGTACTTC
TRBJ2-7,NA,TRBV20-1,few,CSASVPSGGGYEQYF,TGCAGTGCTAGTGTCCCTAGCGGAGGGGGGTACGAGCAGTACTTC
TRBJ2-5,TRBD2,TRBV6-2/TRBV6-3,many,CASSRTSGKETQYF,TGTGCCAGCAGTCGGACTAGCGGGAAAGAGACCCAGTACTTC
TRBJ2-1,TRBD1,TRBV5-1,few,CASSLAGQGSYNEQFF,TGCGCCAGCAGCTTAGCAGGACAGGGTTCCTACAATGAGCAGTTCTTC
TRBJ1-1,TRBD1,TRBV12-3/TRBV12-4,few,CASSGTGGLAFF,TGTGCCAGCAGCGGGACAGGGGGCTTGGCTTTCTTT
TRBJ2-5,NA,TRBV18,few,CASSPPPQGETQYF,TGTGCCAGCTCACCACCACCGCAGGGGGAGACCCAGTACTTC
TRBJ1-2,NA,TRBV29-1,few,CSVEWNYGYTF,TGCAGCGTTGAATGGAATTATGGCTACACCTTC
TRBJ2-1,NA,TRBV20-1,NA,CSADFFPKYNEQFF,TGCAGTGCAGATTTTTTTCCTAAGTACAATGAGCAGTTCTTC
TRBJ2-1,TRBD2,TRBV5-1,NA,CASSFAGDLSYNEQFF,TGCGCCAGCAGCTTTGCGGGGGACTTGTCCTACAATGAGCAGTTCTTC
TRBJ2-2,NA,TRBV12-3/TRBV12-4,NA,CASSHYSNTGELFF,TGTGCCAGCAGCCATTACAGCAACACCGGGGAGCTGTTTTTT
TRBJ2-3,TRBD2,TRBV30,NA,CAWSVPSGSTDTQYF,TGTGCCTGGAGTGTACCTAGCGGGAGTACAGATACGCAGTATTTT
TRBJ1-4,TRBD1,TRBV7-9,many,CASSLGQGGEKLFF,TGTGCCAGCAGCTTAGGACAGGGCGGAGAAAAACTGTTTTTT
TRBJ2-2,NA,TRBV7-9,few,CASSPPLRDPNTGELFF,TGTGCCAGCAGCCCCCCACTAAGGGATCCGAACACCGGGGAGCTGTTTTTT
TRBJ2-3,NA,TRBV4-1,many,CASSQVVGSTDTQYF,TGCGCCAGCAGCCAAGTGGTGGGAAGCACAGATACGCAGTATTTT
TRBJ2-2,TRBD1,TRBV5-1,NA,CASSFEGQGYPGELFF,TGCGCCAGCAGCTTCGAGGGACAGGGTTACCCCGGGGAGCTGTTTTTT
TRBJ1-1,TRBD1,TRBV6-6,NA,CASSSDRGHTEAFF,TGTGCCAGCAGTTCTGACAGGGGTCACACTGAAGCTTTCTTT
TRBJ2-5,TRBD1,TRBV29-1,many,CSVGVTGSETQYF,TGCAGCGTTGGTGTGACAGGGTCAGAGACCCAGTACTTC
TRBJ2-7,NA,TRBV7-9,few,CASRGGGEQYF,TGTGCCAGCAGAGGGGGTGGCGAGCAGTACTTC
TRBJ2-3,TRBD2,TRBV11-2,few,CASSLEVRGRAEAYTQYF,TGTGCCAGCAGCTTAGAAGTTCGCGGGAGGGCCGAAGCATATACGCAGTATTTT
TRBJ2-1,TRBD2,TRBV20-1,few,CSAREVQRETNEQFF,TGCAGTGCTAGAGAAGTCCAGCGGGAGACCAATGAGCAGTTCTTC
TRBJ2-2,NA,TRBV7-2,few,CASSLDPPSSGELFF,TGTGCCAGCAGCTTAGACCCTCCCTCGAGCGGGGAGCTGTTTTTT
TRBJ1-1,TRBD1,TRBV4-1,NA,CASSQGAGGLEVNTEAFF,TGCGCCAGCAGCCAAGGGGCAGGGGGCCTTGAGGTGAACACTGAAGCTTTCTTT
TRBJ2-5,NA,TRBV15,NA,CATSPGIQETQYF,TGTGCCACCAGTCCGGGGATCCAAGAGACCCAGTACTTC
TRBJ2-1,NA,TRBV18,few,CASSQINDEQFF,TGTGCCAGCTCACAGATTAACGATGAGCAGTTCTTC
TRBJ2-1,TRBD2,TRBV12-3/TRBV12-4,few,CASSPPGLAGKQGQFF,TGTGCCAGCAGTCCGCCGGGACTAGCAGGAAAACAGGGGCAGTTCTTC
TRBJ2-5,NA,TRBV5-1,many,CASSPLSELQETQYF,TGCGCCAGCAGCCCACTCTCGGAACTCCAAGAGACCCAGTACTTC
TRBJ1-5,NA,TRBV24-1,NA,CATSEPPLNSPQHF,TGTGCCACCAGTGAACCACCCTTGAATTCGCCCCAGCATTTT
TRBJ2-1,NA,TRBV4-1,NA,CASSQIDGYNEQFF,TGCGCCAGCAGCCAAATCGACGGATACAATGAGCAGTTCTTC
TRBJ1-6,NA,TRBV11-2,NA,CASSLEPQGSPLHF,TGTGCCAGCAGCTTAGAACCACAAGGGTCACCCCTCCACTTT
TRBJ2-3,NA,TRBV7-2,NA,CASSLSVLLTDTQYF,TGTGCCAGCAGCTTATCGGTGCTTCTTACAGATACGCAGTATTTT
TRBJ2-1,TRBD2,TRBV5-1,NA,CASSTGTSANNEQFF,TGCGCCAGCAGTACCGGGACTAGCGCCAACAATGAGCAGTTCTTC
TRBJ1-5,TRBD1,TRBV12-3/TRBV12-4,few,CASSSKYRGPNQPQHF,TGTGCCAGCAGTTCAAAATACAGGGGTCCCAATCAGCCCCAGCATTTT
TRBJ1-1,NA,TRBV20-1,few,CSAPVDWTEAFF,TGCAGTGCCCCAGTGGATTGGACTGAAGCTTTCTTT
TRBJ2-5,TRBD2,TRBV24-1,few,CATSDFTSGAQETQYF,TGTGCCACCAGTGATTTTACTAGCGGGGCCCAAGAGACCCAGTACTTC
TRBJ2-1,NA,TRBV12-3/TRBV12-4,few,CASSLAGGTDNEQFF,TGTGCCAGCAGTTTAGCGGGAGGTACCGACAATGAGCAGTTCTTC
TRBJ2-1,NA,TRBV14,many,CASSQAYDNEQFF,TGTGCCAGCAGCCAAGCGTATGACAATGAGCAGTTCTTC
TRBJ2-1,NA,TRBV20-1,many,CSAYPGSYNEQFF,TGCAGTGCCTATCCAGGCTCCTACAATGAGCAGTTCTTC
TRBJ2-5,TRBD1,TRBV5-1,few,CASSLTLQGPKETQYF,TGCGCCAGCAGCTTGACCCTACAGGGGCCCAAAGAGACCCAGTACTTC
TRBJ2-5,NA,TRBV12-3/TRBV12-4,NA,CASSQTEAGTQYF,TGTGCCAGCAGTCAAACGGAGGCTGGGACCCAGTACTTC